Detailed here is one T cell receptor beta chain. The sample is drawn from a study of shared T cell receptors in the human thymus. Libraries were prepared by immunoSEQ multiplex PCR; TCRdb keeps only in-frame clonotypes and omits some of them. The table lists over 350,000 clones, approximately 95% of them singletons. Germline V gives CDR1 SGHKS, CDR2 YYEKEE (reference sequence). Trimming left V 4 bases short and J 0 bases short, with 12 bases between. The CDR3 loop spans 15 amino acids. This chain links TRBV5-5 with TRBJ2-3, with no clear D. Sequencing was performed on thymocytes. The TCR originated in a human donor. As DNA, the CDR3 is TGTGCCAGCAGCCCCGCGTCCTCTAGCACAGATACGCAGTATTTT. As protein: CASSPASSSTDTQYF.